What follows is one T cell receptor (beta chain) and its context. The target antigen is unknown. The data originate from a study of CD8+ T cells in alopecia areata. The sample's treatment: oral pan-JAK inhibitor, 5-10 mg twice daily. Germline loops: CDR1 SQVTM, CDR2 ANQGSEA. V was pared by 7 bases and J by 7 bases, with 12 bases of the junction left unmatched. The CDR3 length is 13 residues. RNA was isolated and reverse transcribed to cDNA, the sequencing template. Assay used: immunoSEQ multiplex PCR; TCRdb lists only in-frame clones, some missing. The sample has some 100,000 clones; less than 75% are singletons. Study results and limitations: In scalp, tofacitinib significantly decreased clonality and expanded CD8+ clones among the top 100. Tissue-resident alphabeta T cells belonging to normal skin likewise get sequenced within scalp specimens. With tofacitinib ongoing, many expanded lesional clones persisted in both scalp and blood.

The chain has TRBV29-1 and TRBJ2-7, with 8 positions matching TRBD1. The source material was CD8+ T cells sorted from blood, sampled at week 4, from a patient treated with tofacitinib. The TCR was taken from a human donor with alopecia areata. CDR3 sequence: CSALTGASEEQYF. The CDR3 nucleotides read TGCAGCGCGTTGACAGGGGCCTCCGAAGAGCAGTACTTC.